This T cell receptor (beta chain) derives from a study of blood T cell repertoires in COVID-19. The study counted Cohort 3 donors as recovered given two negative PCRs, clearance, or symptom resolution. Germline-derived CDR1 and CDR2 are SEHNR and FQNEAQ (reference sequence). The CDR3 extends over 14 amino acids. With 7 bases clipped from V and 3 bases from J, the junction kept 3 bases outside the gene matches. The data were produced by immunoSEQ multiplex PCR, yet TCRdb's version contains in-frame clones alone and is incomplete. The profile shows 320,000 or so clones, around 90% of them singletons. Sequenced material: PBMCs or T cells enriched from blood (not recorded which). This chain uses TRBV7-9 with TRBJ2-1; 10 nucleotides match TRBD2. This TCR came from a man aged 30-40 years who had recovered from COVID-19. CDR3 in amino acids: CASKGLADYNEQFF. The CDR3 DNA reads as TGTGCCAGCAAAGGACTAGCGGACTACAATGAGCAGTTCTTC.